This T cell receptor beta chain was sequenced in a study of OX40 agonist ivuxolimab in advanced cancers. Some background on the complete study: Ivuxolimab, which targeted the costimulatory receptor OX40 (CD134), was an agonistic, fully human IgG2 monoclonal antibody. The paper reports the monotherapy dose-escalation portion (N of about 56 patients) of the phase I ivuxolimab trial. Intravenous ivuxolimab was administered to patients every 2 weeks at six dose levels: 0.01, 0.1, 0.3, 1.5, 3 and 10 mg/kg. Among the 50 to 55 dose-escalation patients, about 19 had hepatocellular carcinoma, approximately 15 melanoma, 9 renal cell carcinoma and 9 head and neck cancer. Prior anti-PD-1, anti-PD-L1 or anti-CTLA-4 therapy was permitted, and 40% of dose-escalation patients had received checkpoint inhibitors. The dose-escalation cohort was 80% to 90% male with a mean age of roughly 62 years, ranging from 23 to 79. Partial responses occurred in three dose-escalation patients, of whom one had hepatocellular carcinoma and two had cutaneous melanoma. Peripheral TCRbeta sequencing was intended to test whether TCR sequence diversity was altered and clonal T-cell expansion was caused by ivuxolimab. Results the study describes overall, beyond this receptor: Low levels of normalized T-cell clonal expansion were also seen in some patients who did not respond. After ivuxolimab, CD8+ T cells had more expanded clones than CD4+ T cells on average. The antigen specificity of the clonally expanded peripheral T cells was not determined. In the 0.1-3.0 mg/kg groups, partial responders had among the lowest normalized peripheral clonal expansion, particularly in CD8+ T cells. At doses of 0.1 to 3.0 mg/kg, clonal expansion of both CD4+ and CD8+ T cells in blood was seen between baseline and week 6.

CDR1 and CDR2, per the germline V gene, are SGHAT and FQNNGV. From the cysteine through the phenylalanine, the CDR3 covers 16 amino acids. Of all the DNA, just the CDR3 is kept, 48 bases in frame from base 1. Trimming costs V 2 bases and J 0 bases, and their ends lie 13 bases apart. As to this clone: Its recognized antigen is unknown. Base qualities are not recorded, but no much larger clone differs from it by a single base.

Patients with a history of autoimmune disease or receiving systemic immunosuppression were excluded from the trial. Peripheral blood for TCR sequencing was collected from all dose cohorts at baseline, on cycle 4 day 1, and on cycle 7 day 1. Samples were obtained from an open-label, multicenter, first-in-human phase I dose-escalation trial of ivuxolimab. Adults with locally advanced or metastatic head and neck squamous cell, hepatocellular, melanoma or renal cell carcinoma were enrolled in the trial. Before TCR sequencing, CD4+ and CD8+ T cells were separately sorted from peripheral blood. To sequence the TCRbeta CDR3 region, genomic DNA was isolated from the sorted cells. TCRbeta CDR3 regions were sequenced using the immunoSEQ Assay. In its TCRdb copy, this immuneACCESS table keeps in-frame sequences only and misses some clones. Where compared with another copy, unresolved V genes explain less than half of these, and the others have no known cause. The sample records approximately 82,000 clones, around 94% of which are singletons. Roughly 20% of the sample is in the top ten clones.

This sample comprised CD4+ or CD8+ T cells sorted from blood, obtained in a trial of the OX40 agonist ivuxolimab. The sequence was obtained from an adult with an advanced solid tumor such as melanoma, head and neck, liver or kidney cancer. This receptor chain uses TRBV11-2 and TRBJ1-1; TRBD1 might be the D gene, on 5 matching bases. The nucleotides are TGTGCCAGCAGCTTAATCCCCGGGGCGTTGAACACTGAAGCTTTCTTT. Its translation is CASSLIPGALNTEAFF.